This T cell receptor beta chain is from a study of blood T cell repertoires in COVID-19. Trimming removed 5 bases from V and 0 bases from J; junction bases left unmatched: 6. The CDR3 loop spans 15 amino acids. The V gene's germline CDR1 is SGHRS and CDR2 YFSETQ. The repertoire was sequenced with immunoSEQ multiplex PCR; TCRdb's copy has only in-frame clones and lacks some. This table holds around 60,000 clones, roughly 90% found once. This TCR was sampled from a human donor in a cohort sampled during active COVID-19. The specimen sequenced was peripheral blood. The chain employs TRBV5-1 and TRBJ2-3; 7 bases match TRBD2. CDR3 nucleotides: TGCGCCAGCAGGGGGTTGCGGGGGAGCACAGATACGCAGTATTTT. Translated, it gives CASRGLRGSTDTQYF.